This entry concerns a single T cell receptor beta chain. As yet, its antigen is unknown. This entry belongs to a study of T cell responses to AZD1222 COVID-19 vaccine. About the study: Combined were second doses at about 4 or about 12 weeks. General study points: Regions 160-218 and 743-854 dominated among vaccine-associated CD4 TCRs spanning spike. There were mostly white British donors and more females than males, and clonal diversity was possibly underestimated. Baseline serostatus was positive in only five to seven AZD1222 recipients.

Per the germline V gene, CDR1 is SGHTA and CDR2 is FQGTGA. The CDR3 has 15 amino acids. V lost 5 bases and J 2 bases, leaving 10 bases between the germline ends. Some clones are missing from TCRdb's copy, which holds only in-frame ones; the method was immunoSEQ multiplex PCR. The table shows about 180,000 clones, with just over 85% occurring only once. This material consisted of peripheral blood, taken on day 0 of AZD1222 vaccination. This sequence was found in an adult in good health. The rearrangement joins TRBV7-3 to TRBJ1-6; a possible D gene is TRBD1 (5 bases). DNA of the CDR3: TGTGCCAGCAGCCGGGACGGCGCCTATAATTCACCCCTCCACTTT. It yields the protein CASSRDGAYNSPLHF.